What follows are 10 T cell receptor beta chains derived from one specimen sequenced in a study of T cell responses to AZD1222 COVID-19 vaccine. The repertoire was sequenced with immunoSEQ multiplex PCR; TCRdb's copy has only in-frame clones and lacks some. This table holds some 120,000 clones, about nine tenths found once. The sequences come from peripheral blood, collected on day 0 of AZD1222 vaccination. The origin of the receptors is an adult in good health.

This clone was detected only a few times. The CDR3 DNA reads as TGTGCCAGCAGCTTCCCCGGGCCAAATTCACCCCTCCACTTT. It specifies CASSFPGPNSPLHF. The chain recombines TRBV9 with TRBJ1-6, with D unclear. Trimming stripped 4 bases from V and 7 bases from J, with 12 bases between. CDR1 is SGDLS, CDR2 YYNGEE, per germline. The CDR3 totals 14 residues.

The gene calls are TRBV27 and TRBJ1-2; D gene ambiguous. V gave up 5 bases and J gave up 0 bases, with 10 bases separating them. Germline values: CDR1 MNHEY, CDR2 SMNVEV (reference sequence). The CDR3 has 14 residues. DNA for the CDR3: TGTGCCAGCAGTGAGACAAACGCTAACTATGGCTACACCTTC. Translated: CASSETNANYGYTF.

The chain joins TRBV4-1 to TRBJ2-1; D remains unclear. The V gene lost 3 bases and the J gene lost 2 bases, with 2 bases spanning the gap. Germline CDR1 and CDR2: MGHRA and YSYEKL. The length of the CDR3 is 12 residues. The CDR3 nucleotides read TGCGCCAGCAGCCACCCCTACAATGAGCAGTTCTTC. Its translation is CASSHPYNEQFF.

This clone has a single count. The chain combines TRBV5-5 with TRBJ2-5, with 13 bases aligning to TRBD2. There are 16 residues in the CDR3. V lost 4 bases, J lost 5 bases, and 8 bases stayed unmatched. Germline loops: CDR1 SGHKS, CDR2 YYEKEE (reference sequence). CDR3 in DNA: TGTGCCAGCAGCCCCCGGACTAGCGGGAGTTGGGAGACCCAGTACTTC. Protein sequence: CASSPRTSGSWETQYF.

The chain is built from TRBV10-1 and TRBJ1-5; maybe TRBD1 (6 bases). V shed 4 bases and J shed 7 bases, with 11 bases lying between them. The CDR3 sequence is 13 residues long. The germline gives CDR1 WNHNN, CDR2 SYGVQD (reference sequence). CDR3 sequence: CASSGGADQPQHF. CDR3 DNA: TGCGCCAGCAGTGGGGGGGCGGACCAGCCCCAGCATTTT.

The chain links TRBV28 to TRBJ2-7; possible D gene TRBD2, 6 bases. The V gene's germline CDR1 is MDHEN and CDR2 SYDVKM. CDR3 size: 14 residues. Trimming pared 5 bases from V and 1 base from J, leaving 12 bases between. CDR3 in amino acids: CASSMTSRSYEQYF. CDR3 nucleotides: TGTGCCAGCAGTATGACTAGTCGATCCTACGAGCAGTACTTC.

The gene calls are TRBV7-8 and TRBJ2-1, with a possible D match to TRBD1 (5 bases). The CDR3 is 13 residues long. CDR1 and CDR2 (germline): SGHVS, FQNEAQ. Trimming pared 5 bases from V and 4 bases from J, leaving 9 bases between. CDR3 protein: CASSQTAYNEQFF. The CDR3, as DNA: TGTGCCAGCAGCCAGACAGCTTACAATGAGCAGTTCTTC. Based on the CDR3 plus reference TRBV7-8 and TRBJ2-1, the full variable domain is GAGVSQSPRYKVAKRGQDVALRCDPISGHVSLFWYQQALGQGPEFLTYFQNEAQLDKSGLPSDRFFAERPEGSVSTLKIQRTQQEDSAVYLCASSQTAYNEQFFGPGTRLTVL.

The V gene is TRBV11-3, the J gene TRBJ2-1; no clear D gene. V lost 0 bases, J lost 9 bases, and 9 bases lay in between. The CDR3 spans 13 residues. The V gene's germline CDR1 is SGHNT and CDR2 YENEEA. CDR3 loop: CASSLEEWGEQFF. The CDR3 DNA reads as TGTGCCAGCAGCTTAGAAGAGTGGGGTGAGCAGTTCTTC.

The rearrangement joins TRBV6-2 or TRBV6-3 to TRBJ1-1; no clear D. CDR1 and CDR2 (germline): MNHEY, SVGEGT. The CDR3 contains 16 residues. Trimming took 6 bases from V and 3 from J, leaving 20 bases between them. The CDR3 here is CASSRRATKGDTEAFF. CDR3 nucleotides: TGTGCCAGCAGCCGCCGAGCCACAAAGGGAGACACTGAAGCTTTCTTT.

The chain has TRBV4-1 and TRBJ1-4; no definite D call. Between the trimmed V and J ends, which lost 3 bases and 5 bases, there was a span of 16 bases. CDR3 length: 16 residues. Germline-derived CDR1 and CDR2 are MGHRA and YSYEKL. The CDR3 loop reads CASSQAGFPPNEKLFF. The CDR3 DNA reads as TGCGCCAGCAGCCAGGCCGGGTTCCCCCCCAATGAAAAACTGTTTTTT.